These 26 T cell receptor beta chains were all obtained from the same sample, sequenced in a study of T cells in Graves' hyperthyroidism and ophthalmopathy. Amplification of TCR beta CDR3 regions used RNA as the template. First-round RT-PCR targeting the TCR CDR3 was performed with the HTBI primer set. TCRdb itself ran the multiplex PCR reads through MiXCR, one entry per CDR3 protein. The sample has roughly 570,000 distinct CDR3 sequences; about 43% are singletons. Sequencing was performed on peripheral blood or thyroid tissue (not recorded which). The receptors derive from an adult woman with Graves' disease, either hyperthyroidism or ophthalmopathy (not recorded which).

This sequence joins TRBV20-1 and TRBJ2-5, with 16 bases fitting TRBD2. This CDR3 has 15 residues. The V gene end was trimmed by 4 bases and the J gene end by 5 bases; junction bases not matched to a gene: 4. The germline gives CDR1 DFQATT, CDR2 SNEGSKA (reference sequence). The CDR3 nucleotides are TGCAGTGCTATGGGACTAGCGGGAGGGGAGGAGACCCAGTACTTC. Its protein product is CSAMGLAGGEETQYF.

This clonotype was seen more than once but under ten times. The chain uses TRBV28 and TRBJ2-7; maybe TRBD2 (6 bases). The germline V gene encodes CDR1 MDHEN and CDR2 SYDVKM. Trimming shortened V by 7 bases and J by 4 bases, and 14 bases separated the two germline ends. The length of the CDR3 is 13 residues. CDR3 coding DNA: TGTGCCAGCACCTCCATGCGGGAATACGAGCAGTACTTC. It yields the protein CASTSMREYEQYF. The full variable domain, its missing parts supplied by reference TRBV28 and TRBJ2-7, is DVKVTQSSRYLVKRTGEKVFLECVQDMDHENMFWYRQDPGLGLRLIYFSYDVKMKEKGDIPEGYSVSREKKERFSLILESASTNQTSMYLCASTSMREYEQYFGPGTRLTVT.

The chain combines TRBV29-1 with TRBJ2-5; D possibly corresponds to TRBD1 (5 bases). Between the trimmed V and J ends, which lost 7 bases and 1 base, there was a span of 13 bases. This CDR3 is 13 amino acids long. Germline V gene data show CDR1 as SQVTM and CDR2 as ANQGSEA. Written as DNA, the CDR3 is TGCAGCGCCCAGCCTGACAGCCAAGAGACCCAGTACTTC. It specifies CSAQPDSQETQYF.

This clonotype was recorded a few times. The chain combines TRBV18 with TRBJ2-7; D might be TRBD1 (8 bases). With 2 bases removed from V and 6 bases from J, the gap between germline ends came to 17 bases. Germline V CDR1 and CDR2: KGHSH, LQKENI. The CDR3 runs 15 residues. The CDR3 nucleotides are TGTGCCAGCTCACCAGCCGGACAGGGAGGGGTCGAGCAGTACTTC. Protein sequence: CASSPAGQGGVEQYF.

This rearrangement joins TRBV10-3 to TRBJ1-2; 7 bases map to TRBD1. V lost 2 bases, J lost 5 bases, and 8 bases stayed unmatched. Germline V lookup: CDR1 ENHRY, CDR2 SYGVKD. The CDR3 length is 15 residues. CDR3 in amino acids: CAISEASTGRYGYTF. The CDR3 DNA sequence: TGTGCCATCAGTGAGGCCTCGACAGGGAGGTATGGCTACACCTTC.

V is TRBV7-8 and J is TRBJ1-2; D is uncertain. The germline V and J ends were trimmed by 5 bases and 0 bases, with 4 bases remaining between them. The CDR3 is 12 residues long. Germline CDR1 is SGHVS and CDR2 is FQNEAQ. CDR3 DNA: TGTGCCAGCAGCCGATCTAACTATGGCTACACCTTC. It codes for CASSRSNYGYTF.

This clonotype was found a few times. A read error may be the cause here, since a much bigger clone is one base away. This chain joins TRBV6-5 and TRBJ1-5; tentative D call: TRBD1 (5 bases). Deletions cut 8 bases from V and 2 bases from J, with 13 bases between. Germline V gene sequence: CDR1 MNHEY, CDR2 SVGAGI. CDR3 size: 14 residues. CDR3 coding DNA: TGTGCCAGCTGTAGGGACGTACGCAATCAGCCCCAGCATTTT. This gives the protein CASCRDVRNQPQHF.

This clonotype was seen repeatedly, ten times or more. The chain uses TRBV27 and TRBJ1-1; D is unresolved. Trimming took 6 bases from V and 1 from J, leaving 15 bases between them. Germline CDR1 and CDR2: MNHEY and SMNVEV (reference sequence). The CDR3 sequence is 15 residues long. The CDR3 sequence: CASSNRKTQNTEAFF. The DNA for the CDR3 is TGTGCCAGCAGCAACCGTAAGACGCAGAACACTGAAGCTTTCTTT.

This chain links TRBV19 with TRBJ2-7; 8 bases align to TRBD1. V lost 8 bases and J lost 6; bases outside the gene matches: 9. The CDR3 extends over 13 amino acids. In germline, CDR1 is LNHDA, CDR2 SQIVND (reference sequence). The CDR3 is CASLTGAFSEQYF. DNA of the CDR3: TGTGCCAGTCTGACAGGGGCGTTCTCCGAGCAGTACTTC.

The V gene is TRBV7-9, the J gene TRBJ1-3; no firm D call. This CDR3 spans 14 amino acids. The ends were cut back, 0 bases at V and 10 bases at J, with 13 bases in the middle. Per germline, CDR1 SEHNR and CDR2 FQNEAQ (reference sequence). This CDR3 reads CASSLAEVEETIYF. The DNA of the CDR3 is TGTGCCAGCAGCTTAGCGGAGGTAGAAGAGACCATATATTTT.

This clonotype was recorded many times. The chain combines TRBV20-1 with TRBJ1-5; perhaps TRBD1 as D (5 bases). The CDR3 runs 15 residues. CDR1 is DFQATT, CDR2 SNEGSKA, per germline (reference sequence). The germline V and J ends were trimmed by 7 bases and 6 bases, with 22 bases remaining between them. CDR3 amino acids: CSVEGMKGGRQPQHF. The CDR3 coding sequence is TGCAGTGTCGAGGGGATGAAAGGAGGACGTCAGCCCCAGCATTTT.

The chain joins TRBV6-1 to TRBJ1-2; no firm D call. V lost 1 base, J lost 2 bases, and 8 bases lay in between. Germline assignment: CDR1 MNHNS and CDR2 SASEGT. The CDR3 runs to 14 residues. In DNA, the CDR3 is TGTGCCAGCAGTGAAGTGAACACCAACTATGGCTACACCTTC. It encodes CASSEVNTNYGYTF.

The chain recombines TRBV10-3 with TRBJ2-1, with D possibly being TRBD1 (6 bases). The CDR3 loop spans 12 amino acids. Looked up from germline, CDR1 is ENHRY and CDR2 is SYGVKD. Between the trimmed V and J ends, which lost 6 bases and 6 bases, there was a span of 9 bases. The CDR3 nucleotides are TGTGCCATCAGGGGGGCTGGCAATGAGCAGTTCTTC. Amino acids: CAIRGAGNEQFF.

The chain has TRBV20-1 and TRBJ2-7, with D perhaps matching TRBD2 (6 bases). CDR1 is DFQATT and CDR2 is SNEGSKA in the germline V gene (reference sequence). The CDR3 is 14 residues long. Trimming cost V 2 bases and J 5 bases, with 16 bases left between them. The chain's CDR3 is CSARRTGGPDEQYF. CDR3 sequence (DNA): TGCAGTGCTAGAAGAACAGGAGGGCCGGACGAGCAGTACTTC.

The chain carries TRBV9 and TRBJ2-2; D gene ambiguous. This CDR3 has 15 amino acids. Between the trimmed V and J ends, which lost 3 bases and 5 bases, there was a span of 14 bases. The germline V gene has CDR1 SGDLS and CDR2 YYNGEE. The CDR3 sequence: CASSAQDGRTGELFF. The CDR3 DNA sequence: TGTGCCAGCAGCGCCCAGGACGGCAGAACCGGGGAGCTGTTTTTT.

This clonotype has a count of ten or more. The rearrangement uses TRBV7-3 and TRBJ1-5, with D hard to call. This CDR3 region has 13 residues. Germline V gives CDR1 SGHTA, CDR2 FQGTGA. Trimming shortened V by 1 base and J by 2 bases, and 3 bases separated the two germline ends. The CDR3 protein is CASSLRGNQPQHF. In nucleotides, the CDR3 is TGTGCCAGCAGCTTAAGGGGCAATCAGCCCCAGCATTTT.

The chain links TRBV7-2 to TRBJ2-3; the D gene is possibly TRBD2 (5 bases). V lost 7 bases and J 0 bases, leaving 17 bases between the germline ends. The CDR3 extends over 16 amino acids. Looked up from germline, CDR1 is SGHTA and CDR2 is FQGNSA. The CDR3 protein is CASNLGARRSTDTQYF. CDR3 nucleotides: TGTGCCAGCAACTTGGGCGCAAGGAGGAGCACAGATACGCAGTATTTT.

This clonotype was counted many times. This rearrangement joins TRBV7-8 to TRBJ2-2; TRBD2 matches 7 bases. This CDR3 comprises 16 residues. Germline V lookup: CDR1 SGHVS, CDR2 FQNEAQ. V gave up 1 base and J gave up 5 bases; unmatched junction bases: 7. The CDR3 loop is CASSLVTGGGTGELFF. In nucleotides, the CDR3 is TGTGCCAGCAGCTTAGTAACGGGGGGAGGAACCGGGGAGCTGTTTTTT.

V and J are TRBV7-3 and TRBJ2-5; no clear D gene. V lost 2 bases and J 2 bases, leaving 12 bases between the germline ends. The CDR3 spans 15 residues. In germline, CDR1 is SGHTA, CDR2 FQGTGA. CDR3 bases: TGTGCCAGCAGCTTAGCGGTGCCGGATCAAGAGACCCAGTACTTC. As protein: CASSLAVPDQETQYF.

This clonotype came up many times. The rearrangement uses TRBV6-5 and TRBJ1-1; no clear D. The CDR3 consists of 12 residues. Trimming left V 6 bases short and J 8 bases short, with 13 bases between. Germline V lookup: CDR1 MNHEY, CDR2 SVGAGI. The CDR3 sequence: CASRRPPGEAFF. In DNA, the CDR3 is TGTGCCAGCAGGCGACCTCCCGGGGAAGCTTTCTTT.

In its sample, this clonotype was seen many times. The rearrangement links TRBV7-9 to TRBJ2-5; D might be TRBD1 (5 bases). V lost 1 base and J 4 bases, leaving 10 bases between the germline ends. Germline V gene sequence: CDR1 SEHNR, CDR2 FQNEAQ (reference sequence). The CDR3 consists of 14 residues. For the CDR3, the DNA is TGTGCCAGCAGCTTAGTATCCCAGGGAGAGACCCAGTACTTC. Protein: CASSLVSQGETQYF. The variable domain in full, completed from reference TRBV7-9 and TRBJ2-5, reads DTGVSQNPRHKITKRGQNVTFRCDPISEHNRLYWYRQTLGQGPEFLTYFQNEAQLEKSRLLSDRFSAERPKGSFSTLEIQRTEQGDSAMYLCASSLVSQGETQYFGPGTRLLVL.

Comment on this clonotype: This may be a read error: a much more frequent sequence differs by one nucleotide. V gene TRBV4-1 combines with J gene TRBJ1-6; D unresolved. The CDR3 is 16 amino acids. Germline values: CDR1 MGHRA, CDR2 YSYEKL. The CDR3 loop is CTSSHPVGNINSPLHF. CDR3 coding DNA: TGCACCAGCAGCCACCCCGTGGGTAATATTAATTCACCCCTCCACTTT.

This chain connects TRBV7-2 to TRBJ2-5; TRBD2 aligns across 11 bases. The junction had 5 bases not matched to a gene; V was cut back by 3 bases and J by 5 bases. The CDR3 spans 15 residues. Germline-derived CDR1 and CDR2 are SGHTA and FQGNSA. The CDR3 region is CASSFTSGGEETQYF. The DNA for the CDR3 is TGTGCCAGCAGCTTCACTAGCGGGGGAGAGGAGACCCAGTACTTC.

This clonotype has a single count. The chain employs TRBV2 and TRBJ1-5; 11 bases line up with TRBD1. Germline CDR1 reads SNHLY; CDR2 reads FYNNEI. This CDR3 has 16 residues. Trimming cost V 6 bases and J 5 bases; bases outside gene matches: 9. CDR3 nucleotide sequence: TGTGCCAGCAGGGACCGGGACAGGGGGTTTGATCAGCCCCAGCATTTT. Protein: CASRDRDRGFDQPQHF.

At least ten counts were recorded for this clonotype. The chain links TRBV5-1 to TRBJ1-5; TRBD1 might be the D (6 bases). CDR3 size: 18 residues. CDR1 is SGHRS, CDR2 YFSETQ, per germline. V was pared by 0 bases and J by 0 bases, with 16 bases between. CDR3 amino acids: CASSLVPGAFYSNQPQHF. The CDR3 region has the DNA TGCGCCAGCAGCTTGGTGCCAGGGGCCTTCTATAGCAATCAGCCCCAGCATTTT.

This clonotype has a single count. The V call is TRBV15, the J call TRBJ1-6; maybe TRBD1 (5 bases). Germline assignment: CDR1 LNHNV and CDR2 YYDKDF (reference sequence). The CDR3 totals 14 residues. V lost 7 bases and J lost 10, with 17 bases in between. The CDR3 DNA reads TGTGCCACCATGCCCCGGGGACCCTACTCACCCCTCCACTTT. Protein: CATMPRGPYSPLHF. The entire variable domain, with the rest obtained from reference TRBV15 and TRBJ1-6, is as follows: DAMVIQNPRYQVTQFGKPVTLSCSQTLNHNVMYWYQQKSSQAPKLLFHYYDKDFNNEADTPDNFQSRRPNTSFCFLDIRSPGLGDTAMYLCATMPRGPYSPLHFGNGTRLTVT.